This T cell receptor (beta chain) was captured by sequencing in a study of control samples from healthy donors and cancer patients. The table came from immunoSEQ multiplex PCR; TCRdb's copy has only in-frame clones and leaves some out. The table records about 150,000 clones, around nine tenths of them present only once. The CDR3 is 15 residues long. CDR1 and CDR2 from the germline V gene are SGDLS and YYNGEE. V was trimmed by 0 bases and J by 0 bases, leaving 9 bases between them. The sample comprised blood. The chain couples TRBV9 to TRBJ1-1; D unresolved. This receptor was identified in a man between 18 and 29 years old in good health. The CDR3 nucleotides read TGTGCCAGCAGCGTAGATCAAACGATGAACACTGAAGCTTTCTTT. Translation: CASSVDQTMNTEAFF.